The 5 T cell receptor beta chains presented below share a single source sample, sequenced in a study of blood T cell repertoires in COVID-19. TCRdb's copy holds only in-frame clones and misses some; the assay was immunoSEQ multiplex PCR. The sample holds over 50,000 clones, 80% to 90% seen once. The material sequenced was peripheral blood. All receptors derive from a man aged 55 to 70 with acute or convalescent COVID-19.

The chain recombines TRBV7-8 with TRBJ2-4, with D maybe TRBD2 (7 bases). CDR3 length equals 16 residues. Trimming stripped 6 bases from V and 0 bases from J, with 15 bases between. Germline lookup yields CDR1 SGHVS and CDR2 FQNEAQ. For the CDR3, the DNA is TGTGCCAGCAGTCACAGGGAGGGGGTAGCCAAAAACATTCAGTACTTC. This codes for CASSHREGVAKNIQYF.

This chain uses TRBV14 with TRBJ1-1; D not resolved. Germline V gene data show CDR1 as SGHDN and CDR2 as FVKESK. The CDR3 has 15 residues. V gave up 0 bases and J gave up 4 bases, with 12 bases separating them. This CDR3 is CASSQEGSWSTEAFF. For the CDR3, the DNA is TGTGCCAGCAGCCAAGAAGGATCTTGGAGCACTGAAGCTTTCTTT.

The chain couples TRBV20-1 to TRBJ2-7; D is uncertain. CDR1 and CDR2 from the germline V gene are DFQATT and SNEGSKA (reference sequence). This CDR3 has 11 residues. V lost 6 bases, J lost 5 bases, and 11 bases lay in between. DNA of the CDR3: TGCAGTGCCCAAAGAGTACACGAGCAGTACTTC. Protein: CSAQRVHEQYF.

This chain uses TRBV7-2 with TRBJ2-2; 7 positions agree with TRBD2. The germline CDR1 and CDR2 sequences are SGHTA and FQGNSA. V lost 7 bases to trimming and J lost 1 base; unmatched junction nucleotides: 9. This CDR3 comprises 16 residues. CDR3 sequence: CASIVGAGRNTGELFF. The CDR3 DNA sequence: TGTGCCAGCATCGTCGGAGCGGGAAGGAACACCGGGGAGCTGTTTTTT.

In this sample, this clone turned up once. V is TRBV24-1 and J is TRBJ1-2; 9 bases align to TRBD1. V lost 7 bases to trimming and J lost 1 base; unmatched junction nucleotides: 18. The CDR3 spans 19 residues. Germline CDR1 KGHDR, CDR2 SFDVKD. This chain's CDR3 is CATSGPGTGLFTLNYGYTF. CDR3 bases: TGTGCCACCAGCGGACCCGGGACAGGGCTTTTCACCCTTAACTATGGCTACACCTTC.